This TCR beta chain appears in the sequencing data of a study of T cell repertoires in cytomegalovirus infection (dated by TCRdb to the late 2010s). At the level of the whole study: Recently identified HLA-C-restricted CMV epitopes, whose presentation resists viral immunomodulation, were targeted by peptide stimulations together with well-studied HLA-B-restricted epitopes. Because public TCR beta signatures pointed to carriage of CMV infection together with the matching HLA type, the HLA type of each donor mattered for the analysis. On the study overall, not on this receptor specifically: In both this cohort and an independent cohort of several hundred donors, the cumulative frequency of public TCR beta family members distinguished carriers of CMV infection plus the relevant HLA type. The ex vivo response was dominated by HLA-C-restricted CMV-specific TCR beta clonotypes, which also provided the single most frequent clonotype in two of eight donors.

Spanning cysteine to phenylalanine, the CDR3 consists of 13 amino acids. The retained sequence is limited to the CDR3, 39 bases, with the frame set at the first base. The germline V and J ends show losses of 5 bases and 8 bases respectively, and no gene match explains 8 bases of the junction. From a lookup of the germline V gene (reference sequence), CDR1 and CDR2 are DFQATT and SNEGSKA. Sequencing was carried out with an Illumina HiSeq 1500. Through fastp at Q25 and MiXCR, TCRdb rebuilt clones from the public reads, retaining in-frame beta chains. Identical CDR3 protein sequences are pooled into one entry, listed with their most common genes and DNA. The sample yields 550,000 to 700,000 distinct CDR3 sequences; around two fifths were counted once. 48% of the sample comes from the top ten. A single count supports this clonotype. Its binding antigen is unknown. There are no base qualities to consult, and no much larger clone falls within one base. One read provides weak support.

In the paper's terms, the treatment or condition label means: in vitro stimulation with specific CMV peptide epitopes to enrich CMV-specific T cells. The origin of this receptor is a human donor in good health (CMV status not recorded). Some clones in this sample may be carry-over from other donors' samples. This sequence uses TRBV20-1 and TRBJ2-1; TRBD2 fits 8 bases in the junction. The specimen was cultured PBMCs, collected from culture after CMV antigen stimulation. The CDR3 amino acid sequence is: CSAPGAGGYEQFF. The DNA is as follows: TGCAGTGCTCCCGGGGCGGGAGGTTATGAGCAGTTCTTC.